This paragraph covers one TCR beta chain sequence. The RNA, about 0.45 to 1 ug, was put through reverse transcription using random hexamers. Coverage of TCR beta CDR3 amplification by immunoSEQ multiplex PCR extended to 54 Vbeta and 13 Jbeta. TCRdb re-called the immunoSEQ multiplex PCR reads through MiXCR, storing one row per CDR3 protein. The data contain about 240,000 distinct CDR3 sequences, around 96% of them singletons. The sample comes from a study of CD8 T cells in Susac syndrome. Sequencing of TCR beta was carried out in blood CD8+ and CD4+ T cells. CDR1 and CDR2 (germline): MNHEY, SVGAGI. CDR3 size: 13 residues. After removal of 7 bases from V and 7 bases from J, the junction contained 8 bases not matched to a gene.

Sequenced material: CD4+ T cells from PBMCs. The chain carries TRBV6-5 and TRBJ1-2, with 8 bases lining up with TRBD1. This receptor was identified in a human donor with Susac syndrome. Here the CDR3 reads CASTSGQGAGYTF. The CDR3, as DNA: TGTGCCAGCACCTCAGGGCAGGGGGCTGGCTACACCTTC.